This TCR beta chain was sequenced in a study of metastatic and nonmetastatic thyroid tumors. Study-wide results and limits: Reports indicated that malignant thyroid tumors showed significantly higher TCR beta diversity than benign nodules did, in blood and tumor.

Concerning this clone: Its antigen is as yet unknown.

In the source study's methods: Clinicopathological groups differed in CDR3, with these differences serving to build a distant-metastasis classifier for papillary thyroid cancer. MiXCR re-clonotyped the PCR reads for TCRdb. The V and J calls and clone size are TCRdb's, not the authors'. Of tens of thousands of clones in the sample, approximately 24% were seen once. Among the patients, none had received any treatment before thyroid surgery. Trimming cost V 7 bases and J 6 bases; bases outside gene matches: 5. The CDR3 sequence is 13 residues long. In germline, CDR1 is MRHNA, CDR2 SNTAGT. The chain carries TRBV6-4 and TRBJ2-2; TRBD2 matches 7 bases. Sequencing input: blood. The TCR originated in a male donor with papillary thyroid cancer or a benign thyroid nodule (not recorded which). Some clones in this sample may be carry-over from other donors' samples. The CDR3 protein is CASKLAGAGELFF. CDR3 nucleotide sequence: TGTGCCAGCAAACTTGCGGGGGCCGGGGAGCTGTTTTTT.